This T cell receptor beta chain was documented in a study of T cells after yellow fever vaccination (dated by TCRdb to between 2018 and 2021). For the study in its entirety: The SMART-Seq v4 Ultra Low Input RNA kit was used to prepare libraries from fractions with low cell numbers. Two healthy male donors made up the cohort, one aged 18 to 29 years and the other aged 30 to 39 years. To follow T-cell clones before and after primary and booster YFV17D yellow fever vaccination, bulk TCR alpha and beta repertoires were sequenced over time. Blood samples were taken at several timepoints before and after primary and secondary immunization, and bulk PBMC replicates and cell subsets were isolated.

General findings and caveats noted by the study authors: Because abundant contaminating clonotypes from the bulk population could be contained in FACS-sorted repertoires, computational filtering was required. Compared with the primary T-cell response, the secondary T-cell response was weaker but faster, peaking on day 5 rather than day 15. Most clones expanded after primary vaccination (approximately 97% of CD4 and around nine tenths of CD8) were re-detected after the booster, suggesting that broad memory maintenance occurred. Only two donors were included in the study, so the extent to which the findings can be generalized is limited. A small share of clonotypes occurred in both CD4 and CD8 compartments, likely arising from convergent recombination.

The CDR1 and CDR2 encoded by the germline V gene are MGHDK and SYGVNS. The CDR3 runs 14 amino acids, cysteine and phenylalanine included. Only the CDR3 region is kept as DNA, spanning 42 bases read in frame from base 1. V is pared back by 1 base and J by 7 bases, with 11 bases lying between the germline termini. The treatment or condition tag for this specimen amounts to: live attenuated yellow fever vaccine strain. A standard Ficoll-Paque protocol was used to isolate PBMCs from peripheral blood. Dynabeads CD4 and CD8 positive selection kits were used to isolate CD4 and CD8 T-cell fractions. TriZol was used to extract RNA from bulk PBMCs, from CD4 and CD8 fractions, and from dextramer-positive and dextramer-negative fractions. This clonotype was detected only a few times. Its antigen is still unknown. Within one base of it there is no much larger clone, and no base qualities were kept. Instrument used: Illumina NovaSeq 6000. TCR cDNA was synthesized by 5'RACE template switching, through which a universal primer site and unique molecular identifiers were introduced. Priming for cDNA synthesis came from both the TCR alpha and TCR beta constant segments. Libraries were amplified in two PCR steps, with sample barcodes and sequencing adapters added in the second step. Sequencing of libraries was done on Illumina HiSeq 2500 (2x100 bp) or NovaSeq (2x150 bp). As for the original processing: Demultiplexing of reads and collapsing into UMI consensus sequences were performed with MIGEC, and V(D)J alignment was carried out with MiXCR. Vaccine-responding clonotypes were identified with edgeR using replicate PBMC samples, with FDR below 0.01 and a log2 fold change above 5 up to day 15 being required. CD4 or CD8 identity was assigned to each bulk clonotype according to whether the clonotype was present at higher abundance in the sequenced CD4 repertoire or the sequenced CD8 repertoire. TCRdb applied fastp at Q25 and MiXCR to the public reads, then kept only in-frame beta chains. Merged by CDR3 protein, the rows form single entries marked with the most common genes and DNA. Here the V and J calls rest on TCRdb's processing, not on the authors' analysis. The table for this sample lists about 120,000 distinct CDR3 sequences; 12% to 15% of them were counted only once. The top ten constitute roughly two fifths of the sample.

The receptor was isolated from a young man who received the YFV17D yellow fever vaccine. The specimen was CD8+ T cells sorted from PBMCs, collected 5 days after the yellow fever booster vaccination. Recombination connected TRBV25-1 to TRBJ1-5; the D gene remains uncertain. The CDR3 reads CASSESVISQPQHF. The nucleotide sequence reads TGTGCCAGCAGTGAATCGGTTATATCGCAGCCCCAGCATTTT. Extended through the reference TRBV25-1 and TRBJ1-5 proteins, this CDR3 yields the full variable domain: EADIYQTPRYLVIGTGKKITLECSQTMGHDKMYWYQQDPGMELHLIHYSYGVNSTEKGDLSSESTVSRIRTEHFPLTLESARPSHTSQYLCASSESVISQPQHFGDGTRLSIL.